This T cell receptor beta chain was identified in a study of regulatory T cells in long-lasting Graves disease. Notes on the study in general: Under persistent disease, TRBV28, TRBJ1-2 and TRBJ2-5 were used preferentially.

This clonotype was detected ten times or more. The antigen is unknown. As to time point: newly diagnosed GD, antithyroid drugs for less than 3 months. TCR sequences were obtained from RNA taken from PBMCs. Germline-derived CDR1 and CDR2 are LGHDT and YNNKEL (reference sequence). The CDR3 has 15 residues. Researchers made TCR beta libraries by using iRepertoire HTBI primers and running Arm-PCR on CDR3 regions. In the study's own analysis: Samples jointly harbored fewer than 70 TRBV and 14 TRBJ segments. TCRdb recomputed calls from the multiplex PCR reads with MiXCR, one row per CDR3 protein. Clone size and V and J calls follow TCRdb, not the original study. The table has 510,000 or so distinct CDR3 sequences, around 12% seen once. The same specimen was also included in a second study, on T cells in Graves' hyperthyroidism and ophthalmopathy. That study reports: Investigators excluded patients with uncontrolled infection, other autoimmune disease, pregnancy or lactation. Prediction of ophthalmopathy progression came a median roughly 6.7 months pre-onset.

The material sequenced was peripheral blood mononuclear cells (PBMCs), taken at new diagnosis, from a patient treated with antithyroid drugs. The source is a woman younger than 45 with Graves disease. The chain is built from TRBV3-1 and TRBJ2-3, with TRBD2 matching 8 bases. The J call is doubtful: the DNA matches TRBJ2-7 better. The CDR3, as DNA: TGTGCCAGCAGCCAAGTCGAAGCGGGGGTCTACGAGCAGTACTTC. It is translated as CASSQVEAGVYEQYF.